Each of the 5 T cell receptor beta chains below was sequenced from the same sample in a study of blood T cell repertoires in COVID-19. Sequencing used immunoSEQ multiplex PCR; TCRdb keeps in-frame clones, though not all of them. The table lists 65,000 to 80,000 clones, about four fifths of them singletons. Sequences were obtained from peripheral blood. These receptors all stem from a human donor in a cohort sampled during active COVID-19.

This clone was detected only once. The chain is built from TRBV5-1 and TRBJ1-4, with 8 bases identical to TRBD1. CDR3 length: 15 amino acids. V was clipped by 4 bases and J by 0 bases; unmatched bases: 2. CDR1 is SGHRS and CDR2 is YFSETQ in the germline V gene. CDR3: CASSLDRATNEKLFF. CDR3 sequence (DNA): TGCGCCAGCAGCCTGGACAGGGCAACTAATGAAAAACTGTTTTTT.

The chain carries TRBV18 and TRBJ1-1; 8 bases fit TRBD1. V shed 4 bases, J shed 5 bases, and the junction held 12 bases outside the gene matches. The germline CDR1 and CDR2 sequences are KGHSH and LQKENI. The CDR3 has 16 amino acids. The CDR3, as DNA: TGTGCCAGCTCACTACAGGACAGGGTGGCGAAGACTGAAGCTTTCTTT. Protein: CASSLQDRVAKTEAFF.

The chain combines TRBV29-1 with TRBJ1-2, with a tentative D call TRBD1 (5 bases). The CDR3 extends over 14 amino acids. Germline assignment: CDR1 SQVTM and CDR2 ANQGSEA. Trimming pared 2 bases from V and 2 bases from J, leaving 12 bases between. CDR3 coding DNA: TGCAGCGTTGAAAAGGGGTTTCCGAACTATGGCTACACCTTC. Its translation: CSVEKGFPNYGYTF.

The chain recombines TRBV27 with TRBJ2-2; 9 nucleotides line up with TRBD2. The germline CDR1 and CDR2 sequences are MNHEY and SMNVEV (reference sequence). The CDR3 has 18 residues. The junction had 17 bases not matched to a gene; V was cut back by 5 bases and J by 7 bases. The CDR3 reads CASSLRSSGGLSIGELFF. The CDR3 nucleotides are TGTGCCAGCAGTCTACGTAGTAGCGGGGGTCTATCCATCGGGGAGCTGTTTTTT.

This clone showed up just once. This rearrangement joins TRBV6-5 to TRBJ1-4; TRBD1 matches at 7 bases. Germline V gene data show CDR1 as MNHEY and CDR2 as SVGAGI. Trimming removed 6 bases from V and 4 bases from J; junction bases left unmatched: 5. This CDR3 comprises 14 residues. The CDR3 loop is CASRLQGSNEKLFF. The CDR3 DNA sequence: TGTGCCAGCAGGCTACAGGGGAGTAATGAAAAACTGTTTTTT.